Included here is one TCR beta chain sequence, with context. These data belong to a study of blood T cell repertoires in COVID-19. Original analysis: Nucleated cell counts were estimated from reference gene primer amplification. Clones were sequenced by immunoSEQ multiplex PCR, and TCRdb holds only the in-frame ones, with some missing. V and J calls and clone size are as listed in that table; D and trimming were resolved from the DNA. The table lists around 260,000 clones, roughly 88% of them singletons, with around 0.7% in the top ten. V lost 4 bases to trimming and J lost 7 bases; unmatched junction nucleotides: 7. CDR3 length: 16 amino acids. Germline loops: CDR1 SGHTA, CDR2 FQGNSA.

The chain couples TRBV7-2 to TRBJ2-1; TRBD2 matches at 13 bases. Sequences were obtained from peripheral blood. The source of this sequence is a human donor in a cohort sampled during active COVID-19. This chain's CDR3 is CASSSRLAGGWNEQFF. The CDR3 coding sequence is TGTGCCAGCAGCTCCAGACTAGCGGGGGGTTGGAATGAGCAGTTCTTC.